This TCR beta chain was identified during a study of blood T cell repertoires in COVID-19. About the research overall: Acute-phase and convalescent COVID-19 samples originated in the United States, Italy and Spain. Sources were T cells, B-cell-depleted T cells, or PBMCs; the material itself was cDNA or gDNA.

The length of the CDR3 is 22 residues. Germline V gene lookup returns CDR1 SGDLS and CDR2 YYNGEE. V trimming: 4 bases; J trimming: 2 bases; junction bases outside the gene matches: 19. In the study's own analysis: Amplified reference gene primers provided the basis for estimating nucleated cell counts. Assay used: immunoSEQ multiplex PCR; TCRdb lists only in-frame clones, some missing. V, J and clone size were drawn from that table, and D and trimming were deduced from the DNA. Among around 99,000 clones listed, 80% to 90% were seen once. Material: peripheral blood. V and J are TRBV9 and TRBJ2-3; TRBD2 matches at 16 bases. The sequence came from a woman older than 75 with active or convalescent COVID-19. The CDR3 sequence: CASSTPQARGLAGGTNTDTQYF. In DNA form, the CDR3 reads TGTGCCAGCAGCACCCCCCAGGCTCGGGGACTAGCGGGAGGGACCAACACAGATACGCAGTATTTT. Looking up the rest from reference TRBV9 and TRBJ2-3 gives the full variable domain: DSGVTQTPKHLITATGQRVTLRCSPRSGDLSVYWYQQSLDQGLQFLIQYYNGEERAKGNILERFSAQQFPDLHSELNLSSLELGDSALYFCASSTPQARGLAGGTNTDTQYFGPGTRLTVL.